This T cell receptor beta chain was found in a study of beta chain features in type 1 diabetes. Findings and caveats of the study: Type 1 diabetes patients showed a moderate but significant shortening of TCRB CDR3s in all four CD4+ subsets.

Trimming removed 3 bases at V and 1 base at J, with 14 bases between. Germline assignment: CDR1 KGHSH and CDR2 LQKENI. CDR3 size: 16 residues. As concerns this clone: Its target is unknown.

cDNA synthesis used the whole RNA isolate, giving expressed TCRB sequences. Method: immunoSEQ multiplex PCR; TCRdb's copy keeps in-frame clones and lacks some. Of about 170,000 clones in the sample, approximately 8% were seen once. Sequenced input: central memory CD4+ T cells from blood. The rearrangement links TRBV18 to TRBJ2-3; D is possibly TRBD2 (6 bases). This clonotype was obtained from a man in his late teens or twenties with type 1 diabetes. CDR3 sequence reads: CASSPPPASGTDTQYF. In DNA, the CDR3 is TGTGCCAGCTCACCTCCTCCGGCTAGCGGCACAGATACGCAGTATTTT.